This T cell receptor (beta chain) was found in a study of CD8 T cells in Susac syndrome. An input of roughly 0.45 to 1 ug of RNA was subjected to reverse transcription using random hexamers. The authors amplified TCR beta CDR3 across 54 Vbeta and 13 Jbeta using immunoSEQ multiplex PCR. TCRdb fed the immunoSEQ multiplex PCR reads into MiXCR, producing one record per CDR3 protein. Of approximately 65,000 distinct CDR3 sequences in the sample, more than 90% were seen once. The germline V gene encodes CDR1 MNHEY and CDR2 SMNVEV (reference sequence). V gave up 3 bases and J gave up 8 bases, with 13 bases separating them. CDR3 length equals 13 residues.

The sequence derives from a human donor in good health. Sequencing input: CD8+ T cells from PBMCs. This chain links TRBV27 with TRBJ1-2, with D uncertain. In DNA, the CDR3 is TGTGCCAGCAGTTTTCCCGGAGGTGGGGGCTACACCTTC. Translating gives CASSFPGGGGYTF.